These T cell receptor beta chains were read from a single sample in a study of long-term antiretroviral therapy in people with HIV. Data came from immunoSEQ multiplex PCR; TCRdb stores just in-frame clones and leaves some out. Counted here are 16,000 or so clones, about 84% occurring once; the ten biggest clones make up approximately 4.8%. This specimen consisted of unsorted PBMCs, obtained 0.1 years before starting antiretroviral therapy. The source is a man aged 18 to 29 with HIV. The CDR3 runs from the conserved cysteine through the conserved F or W. The D gene is left open where the match is weak. Rows give clone size only sometimes, using once, few, many, or a class for an expanded clone.

TRBJ1-5,NA,NA,TRBV5-4,CASSLFGQRSQPQHF,TGTGCCAGCAGCTTGTTCGGACAGCGGAGTCAGCCCCAGCATTTT
TRBJ1-6,TRBD1,NA,TRBV5-5,CASSSEGPGQGIGSPLHF,TGTGCCAGCAGCTCCGAAGGACCGGGACAGGGGATAGGTTCACCCCTCCACTTT
TRBJ2-2,NA,NA,TRBV5-5,CASTTLPKYSGARSTGELFF,TGTGCCAGCACCACACTCCCCAAGTATAGCGGCGCCCGATCGACCGGGGAGCTGTTTTTT
TRBJ2-2,NA,NA,TRBV10-3,CAISESLDRNTGELFF,TGTGCCATCAGTGAGTCGCTCGACAGGAACACCGGGGAGCTGTTTTTT
TRBJ1-2,TRBD1,few,TRBV5-1,CASSLDRGHGGYTF,TGCGCCAGCAGCTTGGACAGGGGACATGGTGGCTACACCTTC
TRBJ1-5,NA,NA,TRBV30,CAWSVGYSNQPQHF,TGTGCCTGGAGTGTGGGTTATAGCAATCAGCCCCAGCATTTT
TRBJ1-5,NA,few,TRBV4-3,CASSQDLRQVPNQPQHF,TGCGCCAGCAGCCAAGACTTGAGACAGGTTCCGAATCAGCCCCAGCATTTT
TRBJ2-3,TRBD2,once,TRBV7-9,CASSSDGLAGGQDTQYF,TGTGCCAGCAGCTCCGATGGACTAGCGGGGGGGCAAGATACGCAGTATTTT
TRBJ2-2,TRBD1,NA,TRBV11-2,CASSSGTGGTLNTGELFF,TGTGCCAGCAGCTCCGGGACAGGGGGCACTTTAAACACCGGGGAGCTGTTTTTT
TRBJ2-1,NA,few,TRBV11-1,CASRAPTGQFF,TGTGCCAGCAGAGCCCCTACGGGACAGTTCTTC
TRBJ2-1,TRBD2,NA,TRBV7-2,CASSLDLVGGNNEQFF,TGTGCCAGCAGCTTAGATTTGGTGGGGGGGAACAATGAGCAGTTCTTC
TRBJ1-4,NA,NA,TRBV4-3,CASSQDPVATNEKLFF,TGCGCCAGCAGCCAAGACCCAGTCGCAACTAATGAAAAACTGTTTTTT
TRBJ2-1,NA,NA,TRBV7-3,CASSPRPADYNEQFF,TGTGCCAGCAGCCCCCGTCCCGCAGACTACAATGAGCAGTTCTTC
TRBJ1-2,NA,few,TRBV7-6,CASSFSPEGNYGYTF,TGTGCCAGCAGCTTCTCTCCCGAGGGCAACTATGGCTACACCTTC
TRBJ2-2,TRBD1,few,TRBV5-1,CASSRDRENTGELFF,TGCGCCAGCAGCCGGGACAGGGAGAACACCGGGGAGCTGTTTTTT
TRBJ2-7,TRBD1,NA,TRBV15,CATNIATGGEQYF,TGTGCCACCAACATAGCTACAGGGGGCGAGCAGTACTTC
TRBJ1-5,NA,once,TRBV13,CASSSRALLGAQHF,TGTGCCAGCAGCTCCCGGGCCCTACTAGGGGCCCAGCATTTT
TRBJ2-1,TRBD2,NA,TRBV5-1,CASSLNPGLAGFYNEQFF,TGCGCCAGCAGCTTGAATCCGGGACTAGCGGGGTTCTACAATGAGCAGTTCTTC
TRBJ1-2,NA,NA,TRBV5-1,CASSLFSSYREPNYGYTF,TGCGCCAGCAGCTTGTTCTCTAGCTACCGAGAACCTAACTATGGCTACACCTTC
TRBJ2-2,NA,NA,TRBV2,CASSEVTGTTGELFF,TGTGCCAGCAGTGAAGTCACAGGGACCACCGGGGAGCTGTTTTTT
TRBJ1-2,TRBD1,NA,TRBV5-6,CASSSGTGGYGYTF,TGTGCCAGCAGCTCGGGGACAGGGGGCTATGGCTACACCTTC
TRBJ2-3,NA,NA,TRBV5-4,CASRSFYTDTQYF,TGTGCCAGCAGGTCCTTTTACACAGATACGCAGTATTTT
TRBJ1-5,NA,NA,TRBV9,CASSVNPNQPQHF,TGTGCCAGCAGCGTCAATCCCAATCAGCCCCAGCATTTT
TRBJ1-2,NA,NA,TRBV7-8,CASSLAVLGGYGYTF,TGTGCCAGCAGCTTAGCCGTTTTGGGAGGCTATGGCTACACCTTC
TRBJ1-2,NA,medium-sized,TRBV9,CASSVGTYGYTF,TGTGCCAGCAGCGTAGGGACCTATGGCTACACCTTC
TRBJ1-1,TRBD1,NA,TRBV25-1,CASSREGAFTEAFF,TGTGCCAGCAGTCGTGAGGGGGCCTTCACTGAAGCTTTCTTT
TRBJ2-3,NA,once,TRBV28,CASSLFRGDTQYF,TGTGCCAGCAGTTTATTCCGGGGCGATACGCAGTATTTT
TRBJ1-2,TRBD1,NA,TRBV29-1,CSVTTGAYGYTF,TGCAGCGTTACTACAGGGGCCTATGGCTACACCTTC
TRBJ1-1,NA,NA,TRBV9,CASSVGVEGTEAFF,TGTGCCAGCAGCGTAGGCGTAGAAGGGACTGAAGCTTTCTTT
TRBJ1-2,NA,NA,TRBV5-1,CASGYDQGYTF,TGCGCCAGCGGATATGATCAGGGCTACACCTTC
TRBJ1-1,NA,NA,TRBV6-5,CASSYRFEEEAFF,TGTGCCAGCAGTTACCGTTTCGAGGAAGAAGCTTTCTTT
TRBJ2-7,NA,once,TRBV4-3,CASSPAYGGTYEQYF,TGCGCCAGCAGCCCTGCGTACGGCGGGACCTACGAGCAGTACTTC
TRBJ2-2,NA,NA,TRBV7-3,CASSSTTGELFF,TGTGCCAGCAGCTCGACTACCGGGGAGCTGTTTTTT
TRBJ2-2,TRBD2,NA,TRBV6-5,CASRGAGELFF,TGTGCCAGCCGGGGGGCCGGGGAGCTGTTTTTT
TRBJ2-7,NA,NA,TRBV13,CASSVARAEDTHGDEQYF,TGTGCCAGCTCGGTAGCTCGAGCGGAGGACACCCACGGCGACGAGCAGTACTTC
TRBJ1-3,NA,NA,TRBV5-4,CASGSQAGALGNTIYF,TGTGCCAGCGGATCCCAGGCGGGGGCGCTTGGAAACACCATATATTTT
TRBJ2-5,TRBD1,NA,TRBV4-2,CASSQEGNRGPQETQYF,TGTGCCAGCAGCCAAGAGGGCAACAGGGGGCCTCAAGAGACCCAGTACTTC
TRBJ2-3,NA,NA,TRBV11-3,CASSLREASTDTQYF,TGTGCCAGCAGCCTCAGGGAGGCGAGCACAGATACGCAGTATTTT
TRBJ2-7,TRBD2,NA,TRBV5-4,CASAAGGNSGRRIEQYF,TGTGCCAGCGCCGCGGGCGGAAATAGCGGGAGACGGATCGAGCAGTACTTC
TRBJ2-2,TRBD2,NA,TRBV10-1,CASSELGLAGGGELFF,TGCGCCAGCAGTGAGTTGGGACTAGCGGGAGGCGGGGAGCTGTTTTTT
TRBJ2-7,TRBD1,NA,TRBV5-1,CASSLDGTGKYEQYF,TGCGCCAGCAGCTTGGATGGGACAGGAAAATACGAGCAGTACTTC
TRBJ2-5,TRBD2,NA,TRBV5-6,CASSPTGGLVQETQYF,TGTGCCAGCAGCCCAACCGGGGGACTAGTGCAAGAGACCCAGTACTTC
TRBJ1-1,NA,NA,TRBV7-9,CASNVFRGMKNTEAFF,TGTGCCAGCAACGTTTTTCGGGGTATGAAGAACACTGAAGCTTTCTTT
TRBJ1-2,NA,NA,TRBV7-3,CASSPRVLGNYTF,TGTGCCAGCAGCCCTCGGGTTCTGGGAAACTACACCTTC
TRBJ2-2,NA,NA,TRBV7-8,CASSLAAGATGTGELFF,TGTGCCAGCAGCTTAGCGGCGGGGGCGACGGGCACCGGGGAGCTGTTTTTT
TRBJ2-1,NA,NA,TRBV27,CASSYRNEQFF,TGTGCCAGCAGTTACCGTAATGAGCAGTTCTTC
TRBJ2-1,NA,NA,TRBV29-1,CSVDTLKNEQFF,TGCAGCGTTGATACCCTTAAAAATGAGCAGTTCTTC
TRBJ2-2,NA,once,TRBV14,CASSQDLGRVTGELFF,TGTGCCAGCAGCCAAGATCTTGGGCGGGTCACCGGGGAGCTGTTTTTT
TRBJ2-2,TRBD1,NA,TRBV7-2,CASSLDRGVITGELFF,TGTGCCAGCAGCTTAGACAGGGGCGTAATCACCGGGGAGCTGTTTTTT
TRBJ2-7,TRBD1,NA,TRBV7-9,CASSARTGRYEQYF,TGTGCCAGCAGCGCTCGGACAGGACGGTACGAGCAGTACTTC
TRBJ2-1,NA,NA,TRBV19,CASSPSGPPYNEQFF,TGTGCCAGTAGTCCATCAGGTCCTCCCTACAATGAGCAGTTCTTC
TRBJ1-1,NA,NA,TRBV7-8,CASSLEEGYTEAFF,TGTGCCAGCAGCTTAGAGGAAGGGTACACTGAAGCTTTCTTT